The present entry profiles one TCR beta chain with its context. Antigen: not known. Before sequencing, viral peptide pools were used by the ViraFEST assay to expand antigen-specific CD4+ T cells. The culture ran for around ten days before CD4+ T cells were isolated. The study found no prior SARS-CoV-2 infection in the vaccine recipients, who tested negative for nucleocapsid antibodies. Cultures used fewer than 2.5 million PBMC per well, approximately 10 IU/ml IL-2 and around 9.5 ug/ml peptides. Days 3 and 7 saw half the medium replaced with IL-2 medium. The sample belongs to a study of vaccination effects on CD4 cells after COVID-19. Study information: Of the BNT162b2 and mRNA-1273 vaccines, participants received two doses of one or the other.

Study outcomes and limitations: Clones of infection and vaccine origin contracted markedly late after vaccination.

The assay was immunoSEQ multiplex PCR, and TCRdb's table has in-frame clones only and misses some. The table includes about 68,000 clones, about four fifths detected once. V gave up 6 bases and J gave up 8 bases, with 13 bases separating them. The CDR3 totals 12 residues. The clonotype originates from a human donor who received a COVID-19 vaccine. The sample here was CD4+ T cells from PBMCs cultured with SARS-CoV-2 spike peptides, taken before COVID-19 vaccination. The chain joins TRBV12-3 or TRBV12-4 to TRBJ1-2, with D perhaps matching TRBD1 (5 bases). CDR3 DNA: TGTGCCAGCAGACCCGATGGGGCGGGCTACACCTTC. This encodes CASRPDGAGYTF.